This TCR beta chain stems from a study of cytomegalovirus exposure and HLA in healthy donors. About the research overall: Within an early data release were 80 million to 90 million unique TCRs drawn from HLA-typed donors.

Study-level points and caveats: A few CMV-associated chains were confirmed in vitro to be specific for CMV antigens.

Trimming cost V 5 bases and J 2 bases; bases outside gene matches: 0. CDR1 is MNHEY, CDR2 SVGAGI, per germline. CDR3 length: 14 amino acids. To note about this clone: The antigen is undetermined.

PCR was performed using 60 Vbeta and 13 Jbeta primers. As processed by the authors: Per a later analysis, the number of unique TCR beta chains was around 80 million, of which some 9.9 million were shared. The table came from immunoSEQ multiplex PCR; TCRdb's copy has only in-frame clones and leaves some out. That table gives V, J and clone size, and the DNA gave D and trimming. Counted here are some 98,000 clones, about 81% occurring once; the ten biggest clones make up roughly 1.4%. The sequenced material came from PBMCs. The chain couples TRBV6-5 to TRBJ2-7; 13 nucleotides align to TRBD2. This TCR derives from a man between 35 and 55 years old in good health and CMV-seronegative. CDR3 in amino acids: CASSTSGGAYEQYF. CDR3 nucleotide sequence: TGTGCCAGCAGTACTAGCGGGGGGGCCTACGAGCAGTACTTC.